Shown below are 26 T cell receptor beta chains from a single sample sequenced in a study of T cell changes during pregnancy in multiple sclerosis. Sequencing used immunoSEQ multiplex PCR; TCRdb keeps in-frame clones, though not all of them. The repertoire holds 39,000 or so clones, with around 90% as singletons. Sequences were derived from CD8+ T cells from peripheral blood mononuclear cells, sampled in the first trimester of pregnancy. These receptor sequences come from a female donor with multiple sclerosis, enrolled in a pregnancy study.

In DNA, the CDR3 is TGCGCCAGCAGCCAGCGGGGAGAAGGGACCGGGGAGCTGTTTTTT. It yields the protein CASSQRGEGTGELFF. This chain uses TRBV4-3 with TRBJ2-2; D possibly corresponds to TRBD2 (6 bases). This CDR3 has 15 residues. Per the germline V gene, CDR1 is LGHNA and CDR2 is YSLEER. V lost 3 bases, J lost 5 bases, and 13 bases lay in between.

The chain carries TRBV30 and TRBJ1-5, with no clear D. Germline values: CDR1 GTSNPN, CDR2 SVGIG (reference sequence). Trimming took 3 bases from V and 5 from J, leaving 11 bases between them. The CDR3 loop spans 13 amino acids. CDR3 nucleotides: TGTGCCTGGAGCGAGGGTTATCATCAGCCCCAGCATTTT. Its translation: CAWSEGYHQPQHF. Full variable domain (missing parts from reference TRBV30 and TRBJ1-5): SQTIHQWPATLVQPVGSPLSLECTVEGTSNPNLYWYRQAAGRGLQLLFYSVGIGQISSEVPQNLSASRPQDRQFILSSKKLLLSDSGFYLCAWSEGYHQPQHFGDGTRLSIL.

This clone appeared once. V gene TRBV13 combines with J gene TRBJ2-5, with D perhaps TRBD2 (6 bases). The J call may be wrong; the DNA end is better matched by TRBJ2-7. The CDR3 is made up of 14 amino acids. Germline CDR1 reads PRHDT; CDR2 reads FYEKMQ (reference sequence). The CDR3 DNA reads TGTGCCAGCAGCTTAGGCCGGGGGACCTACGAGCAGTACTTC. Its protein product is CASSLGRGTYEQYF.

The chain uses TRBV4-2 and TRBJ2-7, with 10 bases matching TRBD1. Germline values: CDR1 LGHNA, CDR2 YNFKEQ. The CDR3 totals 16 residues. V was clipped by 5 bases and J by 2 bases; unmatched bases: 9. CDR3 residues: CASSFDPGQGTYEQYF. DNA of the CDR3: TGTGCCAGCAGCTTCGACCCGGGACAGGGGACCTACGAGCAGTACTTC.

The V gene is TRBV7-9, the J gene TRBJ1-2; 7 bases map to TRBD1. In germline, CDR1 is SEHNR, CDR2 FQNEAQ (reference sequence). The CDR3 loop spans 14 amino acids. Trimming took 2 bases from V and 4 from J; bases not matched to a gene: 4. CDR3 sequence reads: CASSLKQGSYGYTF. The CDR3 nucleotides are TGTGCCAGCAGCTTAAAACAGGGGAGCTATGGCTACACCTTC. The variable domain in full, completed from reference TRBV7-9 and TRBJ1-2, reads DTGVSQNPRHKITKRGQNVTFRCDPISEHNRLYWYRQTLGQGPEFLTYFQNEAQLEKSRLLSDRFSAERPKGSFSTLEIQRTEQGDSAMYLCASSLKQGSYGYTFGSGTRLTVV.

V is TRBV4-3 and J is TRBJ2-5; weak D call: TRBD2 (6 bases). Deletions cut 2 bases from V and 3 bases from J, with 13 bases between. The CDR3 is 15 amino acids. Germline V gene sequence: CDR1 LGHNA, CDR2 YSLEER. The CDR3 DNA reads TGCGCCAGCAGCCAATCTGGACTAACTAAAGAGACCCAGTACTTC. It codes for CASSQSGLTKETQYF.

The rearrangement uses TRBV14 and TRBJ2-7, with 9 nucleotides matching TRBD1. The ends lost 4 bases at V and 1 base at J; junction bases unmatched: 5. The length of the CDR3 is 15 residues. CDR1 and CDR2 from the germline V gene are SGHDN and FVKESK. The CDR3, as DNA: TGTGCCAGCAGCCCACCCGGGACAGGGTCCTACGAGCAGTACTTC. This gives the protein CASSPPGTGSYEQYF. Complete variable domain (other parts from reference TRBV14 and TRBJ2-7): EAGVTQFPSHSVIEKGQTVTLRCDPISGHDNLYWYRRVMGKEIKFLLHFVKESKQDESGMPNNRFLAERTGGTYSTLKVQPAELEDSGVYFCASSPPGTGSYEQYFGPGTRLTVT.

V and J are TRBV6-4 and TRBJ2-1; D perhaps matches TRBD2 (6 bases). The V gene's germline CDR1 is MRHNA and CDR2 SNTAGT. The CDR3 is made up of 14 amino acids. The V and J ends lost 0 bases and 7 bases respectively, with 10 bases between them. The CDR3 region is CASSDSTGGNEQFF. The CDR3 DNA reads TGTGCCAGCAGTGACTCGACTGGGGGGAATGAGCAGTTCTTC.

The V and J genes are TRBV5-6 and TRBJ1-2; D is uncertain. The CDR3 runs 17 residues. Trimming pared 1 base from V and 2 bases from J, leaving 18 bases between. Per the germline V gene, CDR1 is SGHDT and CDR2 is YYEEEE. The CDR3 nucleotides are TGTGCCAGCAGCTTGAGCACTGAATCGACACAAAACTATGGCTACACCTTC. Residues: CASSLSTESTQNYGYTF.

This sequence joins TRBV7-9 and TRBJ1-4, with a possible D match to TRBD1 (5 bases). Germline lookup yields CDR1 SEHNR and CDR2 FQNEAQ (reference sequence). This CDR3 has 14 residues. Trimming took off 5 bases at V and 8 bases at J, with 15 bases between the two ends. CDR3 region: CASSRVQGGEKLFF. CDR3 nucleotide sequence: TGTGCCAGCAGCCGCGTTCAGGGTGGAGAAAAACTGTTTTTT.

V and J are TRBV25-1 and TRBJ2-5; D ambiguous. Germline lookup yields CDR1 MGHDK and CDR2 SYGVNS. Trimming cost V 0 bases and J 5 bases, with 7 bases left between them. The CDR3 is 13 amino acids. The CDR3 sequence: CASSEYERETQYF. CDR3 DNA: TGTGCCAGCAGTGAATATGAGAGGGAGACCCAGTACTTC.

The CDR3, as DNA: TGTGCCAGTAGTATTGTCGGCGGAGATCAGCCCCAGCATTTT. It yields the protein CASSIVGGDQPQHF. V gene TRBV19 combines with J gene TRBJ1-5; D is uncertain. The CDR3 has 14 residues. Between the trimmed V and J ends, which lost 3 bases and 5 bases, there was a span of 11 bases. CDR1 is LNHDA and CDR2 is SQIVND in the germline V gene (reference sequence).

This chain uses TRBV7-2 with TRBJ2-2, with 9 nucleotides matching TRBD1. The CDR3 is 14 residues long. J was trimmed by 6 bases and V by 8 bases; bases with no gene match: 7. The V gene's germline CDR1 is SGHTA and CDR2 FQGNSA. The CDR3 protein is CASSGTGIPGELFF. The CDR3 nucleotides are TGTGCCAGCTCCGGGACAGGGATTCCCGGGGAGCTGTTTTTT.

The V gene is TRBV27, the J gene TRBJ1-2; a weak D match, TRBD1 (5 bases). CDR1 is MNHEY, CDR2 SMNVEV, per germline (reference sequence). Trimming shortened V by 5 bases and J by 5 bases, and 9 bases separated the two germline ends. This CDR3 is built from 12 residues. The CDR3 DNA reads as TGTGCCAGCAGTCCCACAGGATATGGCTACACCTTC. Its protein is CASSPTGYGYTF.

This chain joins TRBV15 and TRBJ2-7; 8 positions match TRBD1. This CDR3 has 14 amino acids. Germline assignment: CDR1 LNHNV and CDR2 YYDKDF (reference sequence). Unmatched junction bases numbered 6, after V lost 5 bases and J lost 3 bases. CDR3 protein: CATSGRTGNYEQYF. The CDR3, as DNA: TGTGCCACCAGCGGCAGGACAGGGAACTACGAGCAGTACTTC.

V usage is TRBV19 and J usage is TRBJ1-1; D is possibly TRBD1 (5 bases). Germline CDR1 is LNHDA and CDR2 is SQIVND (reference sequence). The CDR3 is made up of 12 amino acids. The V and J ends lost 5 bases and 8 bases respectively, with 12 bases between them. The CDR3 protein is CASSPFRAEAFF. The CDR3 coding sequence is TGTGCCAGTAGTCCCTTCAGGGCCGAAGCTTTCTTT.

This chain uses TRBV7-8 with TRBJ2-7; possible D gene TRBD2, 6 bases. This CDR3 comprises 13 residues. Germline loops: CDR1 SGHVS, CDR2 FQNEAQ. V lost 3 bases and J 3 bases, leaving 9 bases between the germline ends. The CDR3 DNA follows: TGTGCCAGCAGCTTGGGACTTTACTACGAGCAGTACTTC. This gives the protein CASSLGLYYEQYF.

The CDR3 DNA reads as TGTGCCTGGAGTGTGTTTTCCATAGAAGAGACCCAGTACTTC. It codes for CAWSVFSIEETQYF. The chain combines TRBV30 with TRBJ2-5; D is unresolved. V was trimmed by 0 bases and J by 3 bases, leaving 11 bases between them. This CDR3 contains 14 residues. Germline CDR1 reads GTSNPN; CDR2 reads SVGIG (reference sequence). Drawing the rest from reference TRBV30 and TRBJ2-5, the complete variable domain is SQTIHQWPATLVQPVGSPLSLECTVEGTSNPNLYWYRQAAGRGLQLLFYSVGIGQISSEVPQNLSASRPQDRQFILSSKKLLLSDSGFYLCAWSVFSIEETQYFGPGTRLLVL.

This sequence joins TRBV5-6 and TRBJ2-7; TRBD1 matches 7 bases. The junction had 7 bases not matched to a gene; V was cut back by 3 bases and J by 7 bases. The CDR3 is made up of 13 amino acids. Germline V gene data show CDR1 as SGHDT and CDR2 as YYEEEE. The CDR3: CASSWDSPGEQYF. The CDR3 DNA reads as TGTGCCAGCAGCTGGGACAGTCCTGGGGAGCAGTACTTC.

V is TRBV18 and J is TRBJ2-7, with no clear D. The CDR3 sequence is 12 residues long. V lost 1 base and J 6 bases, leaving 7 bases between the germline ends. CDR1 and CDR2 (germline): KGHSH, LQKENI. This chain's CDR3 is CASSPLGSEQYF. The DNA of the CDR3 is TGTGCCAGCTCACCACTTGGCTCCGAGCAGTACTTC. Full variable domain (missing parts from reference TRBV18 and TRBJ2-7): NAGVMQNPRHLVRRRGQEARLRCSPMKGHSHVYWYRQLPEEGLKFMVYLQKENIIDESGMPKERFSAEFPKEGPSILRIQQVVRGDSAAYFCASSPLGSEQYFGPGTRLTVT.

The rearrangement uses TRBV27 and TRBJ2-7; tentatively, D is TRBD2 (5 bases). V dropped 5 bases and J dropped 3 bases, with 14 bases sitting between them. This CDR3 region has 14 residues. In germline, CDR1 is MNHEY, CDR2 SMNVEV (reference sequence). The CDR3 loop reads CASSPTLGFYEQYF. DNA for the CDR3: TGTGCCAGCAGTCCGACACTAGGTTTCTACGAGCAGTACTTC.

CDR3 in amino acids: CASSQDQDSPLTYNSPLHF. The CDR3, as DNA: TGTGCCAGCAGCCAAGATCAGGACAGTCCTTTAACCTATAATTCACCCCTCCACTTT. V and J are TRBV4-2 and TRBJ1-6, with D possibly matching TRBD1 (6 bases). Trimming removed 0 bases from V and 2 bases from J, with 17 bases in between. This CDR3 is 19 amino acids long. Germline loops: CDR1 LGHNA, CDR2 YNFKEQ.

The CDR3 DNA reads as TGTGCCAGCAGTTTATCGGCTAGCGGGGTCACCGGGGAGCTGTTTTTT. Translation gives CASSLSASGVTGELFF. The rearrangement joins TRBV27 to TRBJ2-2; 9 bases agree with TRBD2. The germline gives CDR1 MNHEY, CDR2 SMNVEV (reference sequence). Unmatched junction bases numbered 3, after V lost 0 bases and J lost 4 bases. CDR3 length: 16 residues.

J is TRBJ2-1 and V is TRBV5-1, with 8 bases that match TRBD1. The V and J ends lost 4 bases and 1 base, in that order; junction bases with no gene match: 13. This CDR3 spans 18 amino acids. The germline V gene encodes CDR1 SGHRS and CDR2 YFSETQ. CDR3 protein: CASSKNTRDRMSYNEQFF. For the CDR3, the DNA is TGCGCCAGCAGCAAGAACACTCGGGACAGGATGTCCTACAATGAGCAGTTCTTC. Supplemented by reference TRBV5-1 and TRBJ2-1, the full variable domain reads KAGVTQTPRYLIKTRGQQVTLSCSPISGHRSVSWYQQTPGQGLQFLFEYFSETQRNKGNFPGRFSGRQFSNSRSEMNVSTLELGDSALYLCASSKNTRDRMSYNEQFFGPGTRLTVL.

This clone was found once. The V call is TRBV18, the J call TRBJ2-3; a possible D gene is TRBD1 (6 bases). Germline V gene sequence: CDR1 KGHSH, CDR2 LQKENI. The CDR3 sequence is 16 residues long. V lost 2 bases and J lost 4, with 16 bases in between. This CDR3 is CASSPAGNGGPDTQYF. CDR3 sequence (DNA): TGTGCCAGCTCACCAGCCGGGAATGGGGGCCCAGATACGCAGTATTTT.

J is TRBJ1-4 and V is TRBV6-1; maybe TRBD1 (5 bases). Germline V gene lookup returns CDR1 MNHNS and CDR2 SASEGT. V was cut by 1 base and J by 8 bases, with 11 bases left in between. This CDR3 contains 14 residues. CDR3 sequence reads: CASSEGGGLEKLFF. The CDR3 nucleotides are TGTGCCAGCAGTGAAGGGGGGGGTTTGGAAAAACTGTTTTTT.